The present entry profiles one TCR beta chain with its context. What it recognizes is unknown. The PCR made use of 60 Vbeta and 13 Jbeta primers. TCRdb's table, derived via immunoSEQ multiplex PCR, lists solely in-frame clones and lacks some. The table has roughly 150,000 clones, roughly four fifths seen once; the top ten hold roughly 1.5%. This sample stems from a study of cytomegalovirus exposure and HLA in healthy donors. This CDR3 has 16 amino acids. Germline-derived CDR1 and CDR2 are SNHLY and FYNNEI. The V gene lost 6 bases and the J gene lost 4 bases, with 20 bases spanning the gap. Study outcomes and limitations: Highly shared sequence variants in one cluster were likely a sequencing artifact. Some V segments, including TRBV6-2 and TRBV6-3, were excluded as indistinguishable.

This sequence joins TRBV2 and TRBJ2-3, with D tentatively TRBD2 (5 bases). Sequencing input: PBMCs. This clonotype originated in a man between 40 and 49 years old in good health and CMV-seronegative. The CDR3 DNA sequence: TGTGCCAGCAGCCCCCAGAGGTCCCCGAGGGCAGATACGCAGTATTTT. The encoded protein is CASSPQRSPRADTQYF.